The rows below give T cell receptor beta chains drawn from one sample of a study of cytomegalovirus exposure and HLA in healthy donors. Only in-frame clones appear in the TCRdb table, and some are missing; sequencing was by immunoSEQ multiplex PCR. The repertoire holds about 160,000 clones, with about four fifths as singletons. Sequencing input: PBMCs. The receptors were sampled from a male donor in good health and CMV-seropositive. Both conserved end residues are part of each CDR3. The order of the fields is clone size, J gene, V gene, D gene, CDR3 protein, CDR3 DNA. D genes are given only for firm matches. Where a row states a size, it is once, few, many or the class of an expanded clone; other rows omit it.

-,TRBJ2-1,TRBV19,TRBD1,CASKVGQGNEQFF,TGTGCCAGTAAGGTAGGACAGGGGAATGAGCAGTTCTTC
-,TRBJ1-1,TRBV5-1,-,CASSLEVITEAFF,TGCGCCAGCAGCTTAGAGGTAATCACTGAAGCTTTCTTT
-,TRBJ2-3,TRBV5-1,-,CASSFDGNKRTDTQYF,TGCGCCAGCAGCTTTGACGGGAATAAACGCACAGATACGCAGTATTTT
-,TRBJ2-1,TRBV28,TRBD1,CASSSRGNSYNEQFF,TGTGCCAGCAGTTCCAGGGGGAACTCCTACAATGAGCAGTTCTTC
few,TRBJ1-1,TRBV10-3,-,CAITKGGWDVNTEAFF,TGTGCCATCACTAAAGGGGGATGGGATGTGAACACTGAAGCTTTCTTT
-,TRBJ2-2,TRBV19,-,CASKVPGNTGELFF,TGTGCCAGTAAGGTTCCAGGAAACACCGGGGAGCTGTTTTTT
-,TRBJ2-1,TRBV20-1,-,CSASPRNEQFF,TGCAGTGCCTCGCCCCGGAATGAGCAGTTCTTC
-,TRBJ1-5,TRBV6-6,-,CASRTGGGNQPQHF,TGTGCCAGCAGGACGGGGGGGGGCAATCAGCCCCAGCATTTT
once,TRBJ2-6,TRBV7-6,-,CASSLGGSSGANVLTF,TGTGCCAGCAGCTTAGGAGGCAGCTCTGGGGCCAACGTCCTGACTTTC
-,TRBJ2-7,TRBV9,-,CASSVTGSSYEQYF,TGTGCCAGCAGCGTTACAGGGAGCTCCTACGAGCAGTACTTC
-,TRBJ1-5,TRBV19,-,CASSEMGGPQHF,TGTGCCAGTAGTGAAATGGGAGGGCCCCAGCATTTT